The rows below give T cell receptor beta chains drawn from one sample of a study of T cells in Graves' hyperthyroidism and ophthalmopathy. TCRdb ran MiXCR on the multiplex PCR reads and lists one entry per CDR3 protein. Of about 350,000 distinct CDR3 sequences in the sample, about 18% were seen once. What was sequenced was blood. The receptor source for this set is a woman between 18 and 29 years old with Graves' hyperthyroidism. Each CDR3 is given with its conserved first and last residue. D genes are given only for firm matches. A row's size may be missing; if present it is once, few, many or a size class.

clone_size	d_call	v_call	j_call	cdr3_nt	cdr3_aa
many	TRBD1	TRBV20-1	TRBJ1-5	TGCAGTGCCCCGGGACAGGGGGCATGGAGCAATCAGCCCCAGCATTTT	CSAPGQGAWSNQPQHF
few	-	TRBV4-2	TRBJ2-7	TGTGCCAGCAGCCAAGATGCGGACGACGGCTACGAGCAGTACTTC	CASSQDADDGYEQYF
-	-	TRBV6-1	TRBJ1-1	TGTGCCAGCAGATGGACCCGGAAGAGGGACACTGAAGCTTTCTTT	CASRWTRKRDTEAFF
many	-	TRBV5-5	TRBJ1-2	TGTGCCAGCAGCTTGGGACCGGCCGAGTCTAACTATGGCTACACCTTC	CASSLGPAESNYGYTF
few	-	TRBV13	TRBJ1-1	TGTGCCAGCAGCTTGCTGAGGGCTGAAGCTTCCTTT	CASSLLRAEASF
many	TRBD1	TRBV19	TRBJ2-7	TGTGCCAGTAGTTTCGGACAGGGGGGGGACGAGCAGTACTTC	CASSFGQGGDEQYF
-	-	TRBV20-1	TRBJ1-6	TGCAGTGCTAGAGGTGGGGAGGGGGGAGATACGCGCGGTTCACCTCTCCACTTT	CSARGGEGGDTRGSPLHF
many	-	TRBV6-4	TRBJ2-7	TGTGCCAGCAGTGAAGGGGTAGAACCTTCCTACGAGCAGTACTTC	CASSEGVEPSYEQYF
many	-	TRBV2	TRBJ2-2	TGTGCCAGCAAGAGGGAGGTGAACACCGGGGAGCTGTTTTTT	CASKREVNTGELFF
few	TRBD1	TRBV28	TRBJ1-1	TGTGCCAGCAGTTCCAGGGGGCTAGCTTTCTTT	CASSSRGLAFF
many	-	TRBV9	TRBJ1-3	TGTGCCAGCAGCGTAGGGACACGCACCTCTGGAAACACCATATATTTT	CASSVGTRTSGNTIYF
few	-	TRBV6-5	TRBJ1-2	TGTGCCAGCAGTTACAGCGCCGGGGCCACGGGGTATGGCTACACCTTC	CASSYSAGATGYGYTF
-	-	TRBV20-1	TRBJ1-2	TGCAGTGCTAGAGATAGTCCAGGATCGGCCTATGGCTACACCTTC	CSARDSPGSAYGYTF
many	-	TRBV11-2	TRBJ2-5	TGTGCCAGCAGCAAAGACAGAGAAGAGACCCAGTACTTC	CASSKDREETQYF
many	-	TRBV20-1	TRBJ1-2	TGCAGCAGCGGAGGGAACTATGGCTACACCTTC	CSSGGNYGYTF
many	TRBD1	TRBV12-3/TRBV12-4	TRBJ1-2	TGTGCCAGCAGCCCCCAGGGACAGGGGTCGGGCTACACCTTC	CASSPQGQGSGYTF
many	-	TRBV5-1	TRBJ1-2	TGCGCCAGCAGCCTGGGAGGGAGGTCCACCGACCCTAACTATGGCTACACCTTC	CASSLGGRSTDPNYGYTF
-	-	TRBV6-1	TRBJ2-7	TGTGCCAGCAGTAGCAGGGTGAATCTCTACGAGCAGTACTTC	CASSSRVNLYEQYF
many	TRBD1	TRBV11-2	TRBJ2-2	TGTGCCAGCAGCGTGGACAGGTCGAACACCGGGGAGCTGTTTTTT	CASSVDRSNTGELFF
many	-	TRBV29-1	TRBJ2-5	TGCAGCGTTGAAGGGACATCCGGAGAGACCCAGTACTTC	CSVEGTSGETQYF
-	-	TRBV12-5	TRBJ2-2	TGTGCTAGTGGATTTAGCCTGCCCACCGGGGAGCTGTTTTTT	CASGFSLPTGELFF
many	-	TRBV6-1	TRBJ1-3	TGTGCCACCTACCCGGCGGGGGCTGGAAACACCATATATTTT	CATYPAGAGNTIYF
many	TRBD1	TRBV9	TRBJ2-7	TGTGCCAGCAGCGCGGGGACAGGCTACGAGCAGTACTTC	CASSAGTGYEQYF
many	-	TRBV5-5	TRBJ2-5	TGTGCCAGCAGCTTGGCCCCCTTGGACACTGGGACCCAGTACTTC	CASSLAPLDTGTQYF
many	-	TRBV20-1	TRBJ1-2	TGCAGTGCTAGACCGGGACTCAGAATCTATGGCTACACCTTC	CSARPGLRIYGYTF
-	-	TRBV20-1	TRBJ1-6	TGCAGTGCTGGAAGGACTCCTCACCGGAATTCACCCCTCCACTTT	CSAGRTPHRNSPLHF
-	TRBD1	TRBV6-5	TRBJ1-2	TGTGCCAGCAGTTACTCTCAGACAGGGGACGCCGGCTACACCTTC	CASSYSQTGDAGYTF
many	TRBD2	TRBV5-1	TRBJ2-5	TGCGCCAGCAGACTGACTAGCGGGGCAGAGACCCAGTACTTC	CASRLTSGAETQYF
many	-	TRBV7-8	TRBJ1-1	TGTGCCAGCTGGTTGGGGGATGAAGCTTTCTTT	CASWLGDEAFF
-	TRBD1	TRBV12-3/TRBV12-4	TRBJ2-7	TGTGCCAGCAGTTTTACCGGGACAGGGGGCTACGAGCAGTACTTC	CASSFTGTGGYEQYF
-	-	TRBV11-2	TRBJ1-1	TGTGTCAGCAGCTTGGGGGTGGGAGCTTTCTTT	CVSSLGVGAFF
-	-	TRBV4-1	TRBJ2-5	TGCGCCAGCAGCCGGAACTTCCGGGACGTCCAAGAGACCCGGTACTTC	CASSRNFRDVQETRYF
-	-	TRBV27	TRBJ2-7	TGTGCCAGCAGTTTAGTCCAGGGACCTAGCGAGCAGTACTTC	CASSLVQGPSEQYF
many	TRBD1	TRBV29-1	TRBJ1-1	TGCAGCGTTGAGGGCACCAGGGGGCAGGGGACTGAAGCTTTCTTT	CSVEGTRGQGTEAFF
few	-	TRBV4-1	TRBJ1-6	TGCGCCAGCAGCCAACGCAACGGGACACTAAGGGTCTCACCCCTCCACTTT	CASSQRNGTLRVSPLHF
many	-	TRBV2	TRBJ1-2	TGTGCCAGCGAGGCCGGGACCCAAGGTGGCTACACCTTC	CASEAGTQGGYTF
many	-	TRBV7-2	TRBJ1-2	TGTGCCAGCAGCTTATCCAGGGCCGCGTTAAATGGCTACACCTTC	CASSLSRAALNGYTF
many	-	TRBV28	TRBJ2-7	TGTGCCAGCAGTTTTACACGCGAGCAGTACTTC	CASSFTREQYF
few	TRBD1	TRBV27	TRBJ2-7	TGTGCCAGCAGTTTATTGGACAGGGTATACGAGCAGTACTTC	CASSLLDRVYEQYF
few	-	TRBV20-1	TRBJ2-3	TGCAGTGCGGAGACAGGGAATCGGGGGGATACGCAGTATTTT	CSAETGNRGDTQYF
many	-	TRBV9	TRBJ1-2	TGTGCCAGCAGCGTAGACAGCGGCAGGGCGGACTATGGCTACACCTTC	CASSVDSGRADYGYTF
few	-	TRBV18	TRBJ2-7	TGTGCCAGCTCACCGCCAAGACCACGGGGATCCTACGAGCAGTACTTC	CASSPPRPRGSYEQYF
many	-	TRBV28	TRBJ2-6	TGTGCCAGCAGTTTAGGGGTAGCCGGGGCCAACGTCCTGACTTTC	CASSLGVAGANVLTF
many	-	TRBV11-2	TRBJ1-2	TGTGCCAGCAGCTTAGGTGGGGCCTCGGGTTTTGGTGGCTACACCTTC	CASSLGGASGFGGYTF
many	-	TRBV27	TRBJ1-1	TGTGCCAGCAGTTTCGGAGGAGCTACGACTGAAGCTTTCTTT	CASSFGGATTEAFF
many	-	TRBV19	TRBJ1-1	TGTGCCAGTACCCGTGAGGGGAGGACTGAAGCTTTCTTT	CASTREGRTEAFF
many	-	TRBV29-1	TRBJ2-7	TGCAGCGTTTACTACGAGCAGTACTTC	CSVYYEQYF
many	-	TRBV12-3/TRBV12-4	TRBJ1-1	TGTGCCAGCAGCCGAGAACCGTTTGGACCAGTCCTGGCTGAAGCTTTCTTT	CASSREPFGPVLAEAFF
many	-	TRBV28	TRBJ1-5	TGTGCCAGCAGATACGGTTCCATGTACAATCAGCCCCAGCATTTT	CASRYGSMYNQPQHF
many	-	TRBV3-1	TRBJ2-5	TGTGCCAGCAGCCAAGGTGGGACTGGCGAGGGAGAGACCCAGTACTTC	CASSQGGTGEGETQYF
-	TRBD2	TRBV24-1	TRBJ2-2	TGTGCCACCAGGCCGACTAGCGGGGGGGCCACCGGGGAGCTGTTTTTT	CATRPTSGGATGELFF
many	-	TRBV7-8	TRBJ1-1	TGTGCCAGCAGCGGGGGTTGGACGAACACTGAAGCTTTCTTT	CASSGGWTNTEAFF
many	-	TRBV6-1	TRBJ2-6	TGTGCCAGCAGCCCCTGGGGATCTGGGGCCAACGTCCTGACTTTC	CASSPWGSGANVLTF